The TCR beta chain described here comes from a study of shared clonotypes between healthy human individuals. About the research overall: The study used three CD4 naive, three CD4 memory, two CD8 naive and one CD8 memory plate per donor. Study conclusions and caveats: Generally, naive subsets (rather than memory subsets) showed larger estimated richness.

Clones were read by immunoSEQ multiplex PCR, and TCRdb kept only the in-frame ones, dropping some. The sample has about a million clones; around 74% are singletons. CDR3 length equals 13 residues. V was cut by 8 bases and J by 5 bases, with 13 bases left in between. Germline loops: CDR1 GTSNPN, CDR2 SVGIG (reference sequence). This clone came up once. No antigen is known for it. The rearrangement uses TRBV30 and TRBJ1-6; D not resolved. The TCR sequence derives from a man in his late teens or twenties in good health. The sample comprised memory CD4+ T cells sorted from blood. Noted subset: CD45RA-negative fraction. CDR3 nucleotide sequence: TGTGCCCTGGGGAAGGGAAATAATTCACCCCTCCACTTT. Encoded protein: CALGKGNNSPLHF. The full variable domain, its missing parts supplied by reference TRBV30 and TRBJ1-6, is SQTIHQWPATLVQPVGSPLSLECTVEGTSNPNLYWYRQAAGRGLQLLFYSVGIGQISSEVPQNLSASRPQDRQFILSSKKLLLSDSGFYLCALGKGNNSPLHFGNGTRLTVT.